The T cell receptor beta chain under discussion was sequenced for a study of shared clonotypes between healthy human individuals (dated by TCRdb to about 2020). Study-wide context: A couple of women and a few men aged 18 to 49 years were included in the cohort. For each donor, CD4 naive and CD4 memory were each run on three plates, CD8 naive on two plates, and CD8 memory on one plate. Blood TCR repertoires of a handful of healthy adults were deeply sequenced to estimate repertoire size and the extent of clonotype sharing between individuals. Each donor's leukapheresis produced roughly between about 0.9 and 9.5 billion PBMCs. Libraries were prepared and TCR repertoires were sequenced by different laboratories using diverse techniques, in order to increase sequencing depth and limit assay-specific biases. Overall study outcomes, separate from this receptor: Pairwise subsampling led to the expectation that sequencing depth would affect the degree of clonotype sharing among donors. Sharing across several donors was observed for around 5% of naive CD4, less than 4% of naive CD8, 2% to 2.5% of memory CD4, and roughly 0.4% of memory CD8 clonotypes. Sampling was restricted to blood, and TCR repertoires in tissues likely differ from the TCR repertoires found in blood. Larger estimated clonotype richness was generally found for naive subsets than for memory subsets. The small number of donors limited the genetic and exposure-history diversity represented. Rarefaction of sorted-subset datasets indicated incomplete sequencing despite the large sequencing depth. Higher generation probabilities were observed for clonotypes shared by all four sorted-subset donors than for non-shared clonotypes.

From the cysteine up to the phenylalanine, the CDR3 has a length of 16 residues. The sequence is cut down to CDR3 DNA, 48 bases in frame from base 1. The donors were healthy, HIV-negative adults with no recently reported acute infections or vaccinations. Only Caucasian adults living in Nashville, Tennessee, USA were represented among the donors. Magnetic negative selection was used to enrich CD4+ T cells, after which naive cells were positively selected on CD45RA and the negative fraction became the memory subset. Blood was collected by leukapheresis, and PBMCs were isolated by Ficoll-Histopaque density gradient centrifugation and then cryopreserved in liquid nitrogen vapor phase. Analytical flow cytometry was used to check the purity and quantity of each magnetically sorted T cell population. Genomic DNA was isolated from each sorted fraction and quantified by UV absorbance on a Nanodrop 2000c.

TCR CDR3 regions were amplified from genomic DNA by multiplex PCR using the deep immunoSEQ assay. Extracted genomic DNA from each cell subset was distributed evenly across all wells of several immunoSEQ 96-well plates, and each plate was treated as a replicate. For sorted subsets, roughly 0.2 ug genomic DNA, equal to 25,000 to 35,000 T cell genomes, was loaded into each replicate PCR. The purified libraries were quantified using a Qubit 3.0 fluorometer, sized with a Bioanalyzer 2100, and then quantified again using the KAPA Library Quantification kit. Every immunoSEQ 96-well plate was sequenced on a separate single-read 150-cycle Illumina NextSeq 550 flow cell. As for how the authors treated the data: Because the immunoSEQ output included only junctional sequences and no quality scores, the filtering could not be the same as the filtering used for full-length reads. To assign V/J genes and CDR3, sequences were annotated against IMGT germline references using PyIR, a Python wrapper for IgBLAST v1.9. Any read was removed if the V/J assignment was weak (E-value above 1e-6), the CDR3 was missing, or the read contained stop codons, out-of-frame junctions, or ambiguous translated residues. V3J clonotypes were defined by identical inferred V gene, J gene, and CDR3 amino acid sequence. The percentage overlap between two repertoires was calculated by dividing the number of shared unique clonotypes by the size of the smaller repertoire. Three approaches were used to assess repertoire richness: RTK rarefaction, the Chao1 estimator, and Recon v2.1 estimates of unobserved clonotypes. Generation probabilities were computed with OLGA for all TCRbeta clonotypes obtained by the gDNA method from several donors. In its TCRdb copy, this immuneACCESS table keeps in-frame sequences only and misses some clones. Where compared with another copy, unresolved V genes explain less than half of these, and the others have no known cause. From that table come the V and J calls and clone size; the DNA was used to work out D and trimming. The sample table records over a million clones; about 98.5% of these occur just once. Together, the top ten hold approximately 0.4% of the sample.

With respect to this clone: Its cognate antigen has yet to be identified. Within one base of it there is no much larger clone, and no base qualities were kept.

Sequenced: naive CD4+ T cells sorted from blood. The meaning of the sample's cell subset or site label: CD45RA+ positively selected. The rearrangement joined TRBV21-1 to TRBJ1-2; the tabulated D call, TRBD1, remains unverified against the DNA. TRBV21-1 is reported as a pseudogene. The sequence was collected from a man aged 25-45 years in good health. The CDR3 loop reads CASSKDNNRGYYGYTF. The DNA is TGTGCCAGCAGCAAAGACAATAACAGGGGGTACTATGGCTACACCTTC.